This note documents a single T cell receptor (beta chain) sequence. Its antigen is not known. The sample belongs to a study of blood T cells in healthy people across ages. The CDR3 consists of 15 residues. V was cut by 1 base and J by 2 bases, with 11 bases left in between. CDR1 is LGHDT and CDR2 is YNNKEL in the germline V gene (reference sequence). It was with a sample-barcoded 5' primer and a J-beta primer mix that a second PCR of about 6 to 12 cycles was run. TCRdb called the 5' RACE reads again in MiXCR, with one record for every CDR3 protein. The sample has 450,000 to 700,000 distinct CDR3 sequences, 25% to 30% seen once; the top ten hold 18%. Regarding the study as a whole: Donors of long life had a larger count of naive CD4+ cells and greater diversity than aged donors. As naive T cell percentage varied, TCR beta diversity correlated strongly with it.

The study recruited healthy Caucasian donors from Russia who were aged about 6 to 95. V usage is TRBV3-1 and J usage is TRBJ2-5; D is unclear. Sequences were obtained from blood. This receptor was taken from a woman in her 70s in good health. CDR3 sequence: CASSQVFGMQETQYF. CDR3 coding DNA: TGTGCCAGCAGCCAAGTTTTCGGCATGCAAGAGACCCAGTACTTC.